This TCR beta chain was found in a study of T cells in narcolepsy (dated by TCRdb to the late 2010s). About the investigation overall: Patients with narcolepsy type 1 or type 2 (NT1, NT2) were enrolled in the study together with healthy control donors. Autoreactive T cells targeting hypocretin neuron self-antigens (hypocretin, TRIB2) were sought in narcolepsy patients, and TCR Vbeta sequencing was used to track clonotypes in blood and CSF. Overall results and qualifications from the work: According to the report, autoreactive clonotypes were detected serially in the blood of the same patients and of different patients, but not in healthy controls. HCRT-specific and TRIB2-specific autoreactive clonotypes were highlighted in plots that compared CD4+ T cell clonotypes in CSF versus blood from the same patient.

For TCR Vbeta sequencing and comparison with CSF CD8+ T cells, memory CD8+ T cells were sorted ex vivo from patient blood. Between the V and J ends, shortened by 5 bases and 7 bases respectively, the junction contains 20 bases. The CDR1 and CDR2 encoded by the germline V gene (reference sequence) are SGHAT and FQDESV. Counted from cysteine to phenylalanine, this CDR3 has 15 amino acids. Just CDR3 DNA is preserved here, 45 bases in frame from base 1. This clone was seen more than once but under ten times. Its antigen remains undetermined. A read error likely explains this, since a far larger clone differs by one base. Library creation used the immunoSEQ multiplex PCR assay. TCRdb took over this immuneACCESS table, retaining in-frame rearrangements with V and J assigned. Such tables are incomplete; in checked studies, under half of the missing clones stem from an unresolved V gene, and the remainder is unexplained. The sample table holds 3,000 to 3,500 clones, of which 62% were seen once. The ten largest account for 55% to 65% of the sample.

Source material: CD45RA- memory CD8+ T cells from PBMCs. Explained via the paper, the cell subset or site label denotes: memory T cells sorted ex vivo from peripheral blood. The rearrangement joined TRBV11-1 to TRBJ1-2, and perhaps TRBD1 as D gene, on 5 matching bases. The origin of this receptor is a human donor with narcolepsy. The CDR3 region: CASSQEQGSVLGYTF. The DNA is as follows: TGTGCCAGCAGCCAAGAGCAGGGTTCCGTCCTTGGCTACACCTTC.